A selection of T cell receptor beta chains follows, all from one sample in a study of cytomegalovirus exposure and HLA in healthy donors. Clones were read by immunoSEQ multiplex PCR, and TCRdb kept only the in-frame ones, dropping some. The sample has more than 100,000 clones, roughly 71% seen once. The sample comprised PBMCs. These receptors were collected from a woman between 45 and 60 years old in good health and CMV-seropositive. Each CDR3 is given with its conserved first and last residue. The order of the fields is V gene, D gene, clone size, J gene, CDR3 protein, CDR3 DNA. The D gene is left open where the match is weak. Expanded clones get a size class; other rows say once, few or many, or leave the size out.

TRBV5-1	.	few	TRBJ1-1	CASSFPGGTEAFF	TGCGCCAGCAGCTTCCCGGGTGGGACTGAAGCTTTCTTT
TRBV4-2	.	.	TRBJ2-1	CASSQESSQKNEQFF	TGTGCCAGCAGCCAAGAGTCGTCACAGAAAAATGAGCAGTTCTTC
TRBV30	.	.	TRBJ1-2	CAWSVGGDLGGYTF	TGTGCCTGGAGCGTAGGGGGTGACTTAGGTGGCTACACCTTC
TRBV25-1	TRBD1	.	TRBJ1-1	CASSESLQGASEAFF	TGTGCCAGCAGTGAATCCCTTCAGGGGGCGTCTGAAGCTTTCTTT
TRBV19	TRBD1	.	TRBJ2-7	CASSPGQVVTAYEQYF	TGTGCCAGTAGTCCAGGACAGGTAGTGACCGCCTACGAGCAGTACTTC
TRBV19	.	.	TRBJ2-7	CASSLGRGNYEQYF	TGTGCCAGTAGTCTCGGCAGGGGAAACTACGAGCAGTACTTC
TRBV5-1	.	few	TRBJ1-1	CASSFQGNTEAFF	TGCGCCAGCAGCTTTCAGGGGAACACTGAAGCTTTCTTT
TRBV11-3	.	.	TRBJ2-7	CASSDQRPGSYEQYF	TGTGCCAGCAGCGATCAGCGCCCAGGGTCCTACGAGCAGTACTTC
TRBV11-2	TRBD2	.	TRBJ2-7	CASSSSGTSGGVSYEQYF	TGTGCCAGCAGCTCTTCCGGGACTAGCGGGGGGGTCTCCTACGAGCAGTACTTC
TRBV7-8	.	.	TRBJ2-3	CASSVDAHTDTQYF	TGTGCCAGCAGCGTCGATGCACACACAGATACGCAGTATTTT
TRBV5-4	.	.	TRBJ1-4	CASSLDSTNEKLFF	TGTGCCAGCAGCTTGGATTCGACAAATGAAAAACTGTTTTTT
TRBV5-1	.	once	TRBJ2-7	CASSLALQGAGEQYF	TGCGCCAGCAGCTTGGCCTTACAGGGTGCAGGTGAGCAGTACTTC
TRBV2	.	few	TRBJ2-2	CASRDRGGTGELFF	TGTGCCAGCAGAGACAGGGGAGGGACCGGGGAGCTGTTTTTT
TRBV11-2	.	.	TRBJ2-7	CASSSQSWQGLTYEQYF	TGTGCCAGCAGCTCCCAATCTTGGCAGGGTCTGACCTACGAGCAGTACTTC
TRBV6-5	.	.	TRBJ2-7	CASSYSEGAQLYEQYF	TGTGCCAGCAGTTACTCGGAGGGGGCGCAACTTTACGAGCAGTACTTC
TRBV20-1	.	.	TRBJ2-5	CSASPKETQYF	TGCAGTGCTAGCCCCAAAGAGACCCAGTACTTC
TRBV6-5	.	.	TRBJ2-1	CATTPAGVYNEQFF	TGTGCCACCACGCCGGCCGGGGTCTACAATGAGCAGTTCTTC
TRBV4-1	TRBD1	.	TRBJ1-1	CASSQPGTERRAFF	TGCGCCAGCAGCCAACCTGGGACAGAACGAAGAGCTTTCTTT
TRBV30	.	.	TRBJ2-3	CAWSALGGDVTDTQYF	TGTGCCTGGAGTGCCCTGGGCGGGGACGTTACAGATACGCAGTATTTT
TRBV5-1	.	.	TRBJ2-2	CASSSMDRLGGYSGELFF	TGCGCCAGCAGCTCGATGGACCGGCTGGGAGGCTATAGCGGGGAGCTGTTTTTT
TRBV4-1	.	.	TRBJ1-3	CASSQGDGAGGLNTIYF	TGCGCCAGCAGCCAAGGGGATGGCGCGGGGGGATTGAACACCATATATTTT
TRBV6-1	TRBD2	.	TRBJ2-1	CASSAPGTSGYNEQFF	TGTGCCAGCAGTGCGCCCGGGACTAGCGGGTACAATGAGCAGTTCTTC
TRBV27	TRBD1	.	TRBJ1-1	CASSFGQDYTEAFF	TGTGCCAGCAGTTTCGGACAGGATTACACTGAAGCTTTCTTT
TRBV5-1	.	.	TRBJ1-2	CASAGGVGNYGYTF	TGCGCCAGCGCGGGGGGCGTAGGAAACTATGGCTACACCTTC
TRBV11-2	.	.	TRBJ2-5	CASSPLKSGANQETQYF	TGTGCCAGCAGCCCTTTAAAGTCAGGGGCCAACCAAGAGACCCAGTACTTC
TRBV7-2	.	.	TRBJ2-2	CASSAGQQNTGELFF	TGTGCCAGCAGCGCGGGACAGCAGAACACCGGGGAGCTGTTTTTT
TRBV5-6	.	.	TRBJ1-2	CASSLDSSYGYTF	TGTGCCAGCAGCTTGGACAGCTCCTATGGCTACACCTTC
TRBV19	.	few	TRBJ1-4	CASSIRQGLENEKLFF	TGTGCCAGTAGTATACGGCAGGGGTTAGAAAATGAAAAACTGTTTTTT
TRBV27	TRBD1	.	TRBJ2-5	CASSPTRDRGRETQYF	TGTGCCAGCAGTCCCACCCGGGACAGGGGGCGAGAGACCCAGTACTTC
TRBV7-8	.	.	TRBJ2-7	CASSSLFGQGEQYF	TGTGCCAGCAGCTCTCTCTTTGGGCAGGGGGAGCAGTACTTC
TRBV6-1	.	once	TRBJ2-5	CASMNGGETQYF	TGTGCCAGCATGAACGGGGGAGAGACCCAGTACTTC
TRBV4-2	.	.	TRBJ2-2	CASSQETRQRGGELFF	TGTGCCAGCAGCCAAGAGACCCGACAGAGAGGCGGGGAGCTGTTTTTT
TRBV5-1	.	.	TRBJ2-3	CASSLGGQGTDTQYF	TGCGCCAGCAGCTTGGGTGGCCAGGGAACAGATACGCAGTATTTT
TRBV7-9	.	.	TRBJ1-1	CASSGAGAFF	TGTGCCAGCAGTGGAGCGGGAGCTTTCTTT
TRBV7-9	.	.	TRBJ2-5	CASSLAASLETQYF	TGTGCCAGCAGCTTAGCCGCTAGTCTCGAGACCCAGTACTTC
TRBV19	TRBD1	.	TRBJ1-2	CASGSDRNYGYTF	TGTGCCAGTGGGTCGGACAGGAACTATGGCTACACCTTC
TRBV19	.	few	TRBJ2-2	CASSRETQGLGELFF	TGTGCCAGTAGTAGGGAAACCCAGGGGCTCGGGGAGCTGTTTTTT
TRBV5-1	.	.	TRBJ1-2	CASSFQGQGYGYTF	TGCGCCAGCAGCTTTCAGGGGCAGGGCTATGGCTACACCTTC
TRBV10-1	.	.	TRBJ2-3	CASSEQNTDTQYF	TGCGCCAGCAGTGAACAGAACACAGATACGCAGTATTTT
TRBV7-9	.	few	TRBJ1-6	CASSETFGGNSPLHF	TGTGCCAGCAGCGAAACCTTCGGGGGTAATTCACCCCTCCACTTT